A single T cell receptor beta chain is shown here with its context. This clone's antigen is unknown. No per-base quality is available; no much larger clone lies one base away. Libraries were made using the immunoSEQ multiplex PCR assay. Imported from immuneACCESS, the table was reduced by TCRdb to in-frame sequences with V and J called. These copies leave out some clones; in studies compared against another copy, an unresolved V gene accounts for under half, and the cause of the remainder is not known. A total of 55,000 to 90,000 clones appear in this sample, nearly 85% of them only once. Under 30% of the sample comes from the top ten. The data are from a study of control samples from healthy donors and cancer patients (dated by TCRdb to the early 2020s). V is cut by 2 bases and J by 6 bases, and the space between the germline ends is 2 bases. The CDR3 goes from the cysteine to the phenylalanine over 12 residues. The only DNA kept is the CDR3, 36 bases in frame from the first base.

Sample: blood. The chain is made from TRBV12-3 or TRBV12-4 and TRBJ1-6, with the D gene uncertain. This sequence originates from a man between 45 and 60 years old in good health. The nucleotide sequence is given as TGTGCCAGCAGTTTACCTAATTCACCCCTCCACTTT. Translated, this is CASSLPNSPLHF.